The 15 T cell receptor beta chains given below trace back to one sample, sequenced in a study of cytomegalovirus exposure and HLA in healthy donors. The primer mix had 60 Vbeta and 13 Jbeta primers. Assay used: immunoSEQ multiplex PCR; TCRdb lists only in-frame clones, some missing. The sample contains more than 50,000 clones, 65% to 80% of which appear only once. The sequenced sample consisted of PBMCs. These receptors were taken from a female donor in good health and CMV-seronegative.

This clone was observed a handful of times. This chain connects TRBV9 to TRBJ2-1; 11 bases agree with TRBD2. Trimming at V came to 3 bases and at J to 4 bases, leaving 0 bases not matched to a gene. Germline CDR1 SGDLS, CDR2 YYNGEE. The CDR3 spans 14 residues. The CDR3 sequence: CASSASGGYNEQFF. The CDR3 DNA reads TGTGCCAGCAGCGCTAGCGGGGGGTACAATGAGCAGTTCTTC. The full variable domain, rest sourced from reference TRBV9 and TRBJ2-1, is DSGVTQTPKHLITATGQRVTLRCSPRSGDLSVYWYQQSLDQGLQFLIQYYNGEERAKGNILERFSAQQFPDLHSELNLSSLELGDSALYFCASSASGGYNEQFFGPGTRLTVL.

The genes are TRBV28 and TRBJ1-2; TRBD1 might be the D (6 bases). Deletions cut 2 bases from V and 5 bases from J, with 18 bases between. This CDR3 has 16 amino acids. The germline gives CDR1 MDHEN, CDR2 SYDVKM. CDR3 nucleotides: TGTGCCAGCAGTTTAGCTCGGGGCAGGGGTCATTATGGCTACACCTTC. It specifies CASSLARGRGHYGYTF.

This clone was recorded a few times. The V gene is TRBV10-2, the J gene TRBJ1-2, with D maybe TRBD1 (6 bases). V was trimmed by 8 bases and J by 7 bases, leaving 14 bases between them. Germline V lookup: CDR1 WSHSY, CDR2 SAAADI. This CDR3 comprises 12 residues. Here the CDR3 reads CASLQGQLGYTF. The CDR3 nucleotides read TGCGCCAGCTTACAGGGTCAACTTGGCTACACCTTC.

The chain links TRBV19 to TRBJ2-3; D is unclear. The CDR3 is made up of 14 amino acids. Germline V gene lookup returns CDR1 LNHDA and CDR2 SQIVND (reference sequence). Trimming removed 5 bases from V and 0 bases from J, with 9 bases in between. The CDR3 nucleotides are TGTGCCAGTAGTCTACGCGGTAGCACAGATACGCAGTATTTT. It encodes CASSLRGSTDTQYF.

As DNA, the CDR3 is TGTGCCAGCAGTGATTACAGGGTAGACACTGAAGCTTTCTTT. This gives the protein CASSDYRVDTEAFF. The chain uses TRBV25-1 and TRBJ1-1; a possible D gene is TRBD1 (6 bases). The V gene lost 3 bases and the J gene lost 3 bases, with 11 bases spanning the gap. The CDR3 is 14 amino acids. Germline CDR1 reads MGHDK; CDR2 reads SYGVNS.

This chain connects TRBV19 to TRBJ1-4; D unresolved. V was shortened by 1 base and J by 2 bases, with 14 bases between the two germline ends. The germline gives CDR1 LNHDA, CDR2 SQIVND (reference sequence). This CDR3 has 17 amino acids. CDR3 region: CASSIVLPVRTNEKLFF. DNA of the CDR3: TGTGCCAGTAGTATAGTTTTGCCGGTGAGGACTAATGAAAAACTGTTTTTT.

The chain joins TRBV7-9 to TRBJ1-1; possible D gene TRBD1, 6 bases. V was shortened by 0 bases and J by 4 bases, with 12 bases between the two germline ends. Germline-derived CDR1 and CDR2 are SEHNR and FQNEAQ (reference sequence). This CDR3 is built from 15 residues. The CDR3 coding sequence is TGTGCCAGCAGCTTAGCGCAGGGGCAAGTCACTGAAGCTTTCTTT. Protein: CASSLAQGQVTEAFF.

This clone showed up just a few times. The V gene is TRBV14, the J gene TRBJ2-7, with TRBD2 identical over 7 bases. Germline CDR1 SGHDN, CDR2 FVKESK. V gave up 3 bases and J gave up 5 bases; unmatched junction bases: 4. CDR3 length: 13 amino acids. CDR3 amino acids: CASSQSGVHEQYF. The CDR3 DNA reads as TGTGCCAGCAGCCAGAGCGGGGTCCACGAGCAGTACTTC.

The chain links TRBV5-4 to TRBJ2-5, with 8 bases that match TRBD1. The J call is in doubt because the DNA end fits TRBJ2-7 better. CDR1 and CDR2 from the germline V gene are SGHNT and YYREEE (reference sequence). The CDR3 loop spans 17 amino acids. The CDR3 sequence: CASSTDRAHRSSYEQYF. DNA for the CDR3: TGTGCCAGCAGCACGGACAGGGCGCATAGGAGCTCCTACGAGCAGTACTTC.

The gene calls are TRBV28 and TRBJ1-1; perhaps TRBD1 as D (5 bases). CDR3 size: 17 residues. CDR1 and CDR2 (germline): MDHEN, SYDVKM. The germline V and J ends were trimmed by 2 bases and 4 bases, with 20 bases remaining between them. In DNA form, the CDR3 reads TGTGCCAGCAGTTTAAAATGGGGTTCAGGGTTGGGCACTGAAGCTTTCTTT. Translating it yields CASSLKWGSGLGTEAFF.

The V gene is TRBV6-5, the J gene TRBJ2-1; D uncertain. This CDR3 is built from 16 residues. Trimming removed 0 bases at V and 1 base at J, with 10 bases between. Germline V gives CDR1 MNHEY, CDR2 SVGAGI. This CDR3 is CASSYSPGGSYNEQFF. As DNA, the CDR3 is TGTGCCAGCAGTTACTCGCCTGGCGGTTCCTACAATGAGCAGTTCTTC.

The chain uses TRBV5-6 and TRBJ2-1; 12 positions agree with TRBD2. The CDR3 spans 17 residues. V was clipped by 3 bases and J by 7 bases; unmatched bases: 11. Looked up from germline, CDR1 is SGHDT and CDR2 is YYEEEE. CDR3: CASSWDPLAGGRNEQFF. The CDR3 nucleotides are TGTGCCAGCAGCTGGGACCCACTAGCGGGAGGTCGAAATGAGCAGTTCTTC.

The V gene is TRBV28, the J gene TRBJ2-1; TRBD2 matches 15 bases. Germline V gene data show CDR1 as MDHEN and CDR2 as SYDVKM. The junction had 11 bases not matched to a gene; V was cut back by 6 bases and J by 8 bases. The CDR3 runs 17 residues. The CDR3 coding sequence is TGTGCCAGCAGCCTTAGGCCCCGGACTAGCGGGAGGGATGAGCAGTTCTTC. It specifies CASSLRPRTSGRDEQFF.

The chain has TRBV7-9 and TRBJ2-5; TRBD1 matches 12 bases. The trim removed 6 bases at V and 5 bases at J, leaving 13 bases unmatched. The CDR3 consists of 17 residues. Looked up from germline, CDR1 is SEHNR and CDR2 is FQNEAQ (reference sequence). CDR3: CASSYLRDRGPGETQYF. DNA for the CDR3: TGTGCCAGCAGTTACCTCCGGGACAGGGGGCCGGGGGAGACCCAGTACTTC.

The chain uses TRBV7-9 and TRBJ2-1, with 12 positions matching TRBD2. V was pared by 5 bases and J by 4 bases, with 3 bases of the junction left unmatched. Germline V gene lookup returns CDR1 SEHNR and CDR2 FQNEAQ (reference sequence). The CDR3 is made up of 15 amino acids. The CDR3 sequence is CASSPGLAGYNEQFF. The CDR3 DNA is TGTGCCAGCAGCCCAGGACTAGCGGGGTACAATGAGCAGTTCTTC.